This TCR beta chain stems from a study of blood T cell repertoires in COVID-19. The overall study: Collection of acute and convalescent COVID-19 samples took place in the United States, Italy and Spain. PBMCs, B-cell-depleted T cells, or T cells provided the cDNA or gDNA that made up the material.

Authors' analysis steps: The authors estimated nucleated cell counts from reference gene primer amplification. The method was immunoSEQ multiplex PCR; TCRdb's version includes in-frame clones alone and lacks a portion of them. The DNA was the basis for D and trimming; V, J and clone size are from that table. The profile shows 55,000 to 65,000 clones, 75% to 90% of them singletons. The CDR3 covers 15 residues. The V and J ends lost 11 bases and 0 bases respectively, with 14 bases between them. The germline V gene encodes CDR1 WNHNN and CDR2 SYGVQD (reference sequence). This clone showed up just a few times.

The chain couples TRBV10-1 to TRBJ1-6; D is perhaps TRBD1 (6 bases). The specimen sequenced was peripheral blood. This TCR came from a man aged 55 to 70 with COVID-19, enrolled during active disease. CDR3 sequence: CACEGGSSYNSPLHF. CDR3 DNA sequence: TGCGCCTGTGAGGGGGGGAGCTCCTATAATTCACCCCTCCACTTT.